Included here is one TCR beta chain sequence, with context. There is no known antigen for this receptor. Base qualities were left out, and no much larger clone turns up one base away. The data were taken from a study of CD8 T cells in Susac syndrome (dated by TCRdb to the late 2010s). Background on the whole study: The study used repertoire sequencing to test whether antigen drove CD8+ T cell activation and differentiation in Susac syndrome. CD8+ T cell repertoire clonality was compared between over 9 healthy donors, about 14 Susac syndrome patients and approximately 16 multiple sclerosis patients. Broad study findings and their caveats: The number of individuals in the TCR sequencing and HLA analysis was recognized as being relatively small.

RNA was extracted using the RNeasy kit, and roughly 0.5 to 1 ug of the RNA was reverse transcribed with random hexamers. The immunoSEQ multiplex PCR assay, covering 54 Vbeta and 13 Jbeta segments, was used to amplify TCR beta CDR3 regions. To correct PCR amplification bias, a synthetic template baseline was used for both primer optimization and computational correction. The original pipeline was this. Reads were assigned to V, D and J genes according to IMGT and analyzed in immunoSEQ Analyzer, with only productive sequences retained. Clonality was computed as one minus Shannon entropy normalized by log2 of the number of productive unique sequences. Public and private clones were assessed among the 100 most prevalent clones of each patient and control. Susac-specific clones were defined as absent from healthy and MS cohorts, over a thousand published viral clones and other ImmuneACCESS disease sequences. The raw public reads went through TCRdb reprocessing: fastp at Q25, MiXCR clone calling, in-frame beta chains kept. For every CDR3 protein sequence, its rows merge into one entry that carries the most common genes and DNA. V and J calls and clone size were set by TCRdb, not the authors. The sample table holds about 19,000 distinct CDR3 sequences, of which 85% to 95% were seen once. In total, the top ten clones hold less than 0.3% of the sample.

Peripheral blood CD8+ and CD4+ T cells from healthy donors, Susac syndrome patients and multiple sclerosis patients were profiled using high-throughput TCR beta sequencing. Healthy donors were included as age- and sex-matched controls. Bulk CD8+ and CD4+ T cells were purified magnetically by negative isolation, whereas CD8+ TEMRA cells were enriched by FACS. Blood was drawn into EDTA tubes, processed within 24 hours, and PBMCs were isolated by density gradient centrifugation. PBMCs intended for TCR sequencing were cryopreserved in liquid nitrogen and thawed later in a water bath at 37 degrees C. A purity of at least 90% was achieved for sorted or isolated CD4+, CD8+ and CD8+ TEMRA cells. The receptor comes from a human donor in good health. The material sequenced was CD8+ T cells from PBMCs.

The CDR3 in this case is CASSDYLYEQYV. The DNA is as follows: TGTGCCAGCAGTGACTACCTCTACGAGCAGTACGTC. The chain is made from TRBV2 and TRBJ2-7; the D gene remains uncertain. Relative to germline, V is 3 bases shorter and J is 3 bases shorter, with 6 bases between their ends. From the cysteine up to the valine, the CDR3 has a length of 12 residues. Kept here is only the CDR3 DNA, which spans 36 bases and is read in frame from base 1. The germline V gene specifies SNHLY as CDR1 and FYNNEI as CDR2.